The 21 T cell receptor beta chains presented below share a single source sample, sequenced in a study of T cells in Graves' hyperthyroidism and ophthalmopathy. There were TCR beta CDR3 regions amplified from RNA transcripts. During a first-round RT-PCR of the TCR CDR3, the HTBI primer set was used. TCRdb analysed the multiplex PCR reads with MiXCR anew, one entry per CDR3 protein. This table has 750,000 to 900,000 distinct CDR3 sequences, 38% appearing once. The sample consisted of blood. These receptors all stem from a man aged 18 to 29 with Graves' hyperthyroidism.

This clonotype was detected many times. The rearrangement joins TRBV10-3 to TRBJ1-2, with 8 bases aligning to TRBD1. J lost 8 bases, V lost 3 bases, and 5 bases had no gene match. This CDR3 has 13 residues. CDR1 and CDR2 (germline): ENHRY, SYGVKD. The CDR3 DNA sequence: TGTGCCATCAGTGACAGGGGGCTAGGAGGCTACACCTTC. Its protein is CAISDRGLGGYTF.

In the case of this clonotype: Just one base apart from a much larger clone, this may be a read error. The chain has TRBV20-1 and TRBJ1-1; unclear D gene. Germline loops: CDR1 DFQATT, CDR2 SNEGSKA (reference sequence). The CDR3 covers 15 residues. The CDR3 nucleotides read TGCAGTGCTGGAGAGGATTGGCAGATGAACACTGAAGCTTTCTTT. Protein sequence: CSAGEDWQMNTEAFF.

This clonotype was seen many times. This chain connects TRBV29-1 to TRBJ2-5; unclear D gene. Trimming removed 6 bases at V and 3 bases at J, with 11 bases between. Germline-derived CDR1 and CDR2 are SQVTM and ANQGSEA. The CDR3 is 12 amino acids. CDR3 bases: TGCAGCGTGCACGCGAGAAAAGAGACCCAGTACTTC. This codes for CSVHARKETQYF.

V and J are TRBV5-1 and TRBJ2-7, with 7 bases aligning to TRBD2. The trim removed 0 bases at V and 5 bases at J, leaving 2 bases unmatched. Per germline, CDR1 SGHRS and CDR2 YFSETQ. The CDR3 sequence is 13 residues long. CDR3 region: CASSLALADEQYF. As DNA, the CDR3 is TGCGCCAGCAGCTTGGCGCTAGCGGACGAGCAGTACTTC.

The chain couples TRBV11-2 to TRBJ1-2; possibly TRBD1 for D (6 bases). With 3 bases removed from V and 7 bases from J, the gap between germline ends came to 12 bases. The germline CDR1 and CDR2 sequences are SGHAT and FQNNGV. This CDR3 has 13 amino acids. CDR3 bases: TGTGCCAGCAGCTTTACGGGGGCAGGTGGCTACACCTTC. This gives the protein CASSFTGAGGYTF.

There are a few counts of this clonotype. The chain uses TRBV20-1 and TRBJ2-5, with D unclear. The length of the CDR3 is 13 residues. CDR1 is DFQATT, CDR2 SNEGSKA, per germline (reference sequence). The V end was cut by 4 bases, the J end by 1 base, with 10 bases between. CDR3 nucleotide sequence: TGCAGTGCTACCCGGACGGTCCAAGAGACCCAGTACTTC. Translated, it gives CSATRTVQETQYF.

This chain uses TRBV25-1 with TRBJ2-2; 7 nucleotides align to TRBD2. Germline V gives CDR1 MGHDK, CDR2 SYGVNS. The CDR3 covers 17 residues. The trim removed 6 bases at V and 2 bases at J, leaving 12 bases unmatched. CDR3 nucleotides: TGTGCCAGCAGCTTGGGGCCCCTAGCGGACAACACCGGGGAGCTGTTTTTT. It is translated as CASSLGPLADNTGELFF.

This clonotype was found many times. J is TRBJ2-7 and V is TRBV7-2, with a weak D call TRBD2 (6 bases). Germline V gene lookup returns CDR1 SGHTA and CDR2 FQGNSA. V shed 1 base and J shed 5 bases, with 6 bases lying between them. This CDR3 comprises 12 residues. The CDR3 loop reads CASSLERDEQYF. Here the CDR3 DNA reads TGTGCCAGCAGCTTAGAGCGGGACGAGCAGTACTTC. The full variable domain, in which reference TRBV7-2 and TRBJ2-7 provide the parts outside the CDR3, is GAGVSQSPSNKVTEKGKDVELRCDPISGHTALYWYRQSLGQGLEFLIYFQGNSAPDKSGLPSDRFSAERTGGSVSTLTIQRTQQEDSAVYLCASSLERDEQYFGPGTRLTVT.

This chain links TRBV19 with TRBJ2-7; D perhaps matches TRBD2 (5 bases). Trimming stripped 8 bases from V and 2 bases from J, with 13 bases between. The CDR3 runs 13 residues. CDR1 and CDR2 (germline): LNHDA, SQIVND (reference sequence). The CDR3, as DNA: TGTGCCAGTGGTTCCGGGGATACCTACGAGCAGTACTTC. Amino acid sequence: CASGSGDTYEQYF.

This clonotype was seen repeatedly, ten times or more. The chain carries TRBV19 and TRBJ1-5; D gene ambiguous. The V gene's germline CDR1 is LNHDA and CDR2 SQIVND (reference sequence). The CDR3 extends over 13 amino acids. Trimming removed 4 bases from V and 5 bases from J, with 9 bases in between. The CDR3 is CASSNPPYQPQHF. CDR3 nucleotides: TGTGCCAGTAGTAACCCACCGTATCAGCCCCAGCATTTT.

Concerning this clonotype itself: Given a much more abundant clone one base away, this may be a read error. In this CDR3 the conserved last residue, phenylalanine or tryptophan, is missing, so a read error is likely. This chain connects TRBV7-9 to TRBJ1-2; TRBD1 matches at 8 bases. The CDR3 is made up of 13 amino acids. Losses at the gene ends were 5 bases for V and 5 bases for J; bases not matched to a gene: 4. Germline lookup yields CDR1 SEHNR and CDR2 FQNEAQ (reference sequence). The CDR3 sequence is CASSGGTGYGYTS. CDR3 sequence (DNA): TGTGCCAGCAGCGGAGGGACAGGTTATGGCTACACCTCC.

The chain carries TRBV2 and TRBJ1-5, with TRBD1 matching 8 bases. This CDR3 is 13 amino acids long. V trimming: 8 bases; J trimming: 8 bases; junction bases outside the gene matches: 8. Per germline, CDR1 SNHLY and CDR2 FYNNEI. CDR3 coding DNA: TGTGCCAGCGGGGTTTTGGACAGGGAGCCCCAGCATTTT. It yields the protein CASGVLDREPQHF.

The chain employs TRBV20-1 and TRBJ1-1, with D hard to call. This CDR3 comprises 11 residues. V gave up 6 bases and J gave up 5 bases, with 10 bases separating them. Germline V gene sequence: CDR1 DFQATT, CDR2 SNEGSKA (reference sequence). CDR3 coding DNA: TGCAGTGCCAAGGGTAAGACTGAAGCTTTCTTT. Translated, it gives CSAKGKTEAFF.

The chain carries TRBV2 and TRBJ1-2, with D maybe TRBD1 (5 bases). The CDR3 length is 14 residues. V was trimmed by 2 bases and J by 4 bases, leaving 11 bases between them. Germline CDR1 reads SNHLY; CDR2 reads FYNNEI. The CDR3 DNA follows: TGTGCCAGCAGTGAAAGGACACCCGGCTATGGCTACACCTTC. It yields the protein CASSERTPGYGYTF.

This clonotype was counted a few times. This rearrangement joins TRBV2 to TRBJ2-7, with 8 bases matching TRBD2. The CDR3 spans 15 residues. J gave up 4 bases and V 2 bases, and 7 bases lay outside the gene matches. CDR1 and CDR2 (germline): SNHLY, FYNNEI. The CDR3 DNA reads TGTGCCAGCAGTGAAAGGGGACTAGTAATTTACGAGCAGTACTTC. Residues: CASSERGLVIYEQYF. Looking up the rest from reference TRBV2 and TRBJ2-7 gives the full variable domain: EPEVTQTPSHQVTQMGQEVILRCVPISNHLYFYWYRQILGQKVEFLVSFYNNEISEKSEIFDDQFSVERPDGSNFTLKIRSTKLEDSAMYFCASSERGLVIYEQYFGPGTRLTVT.

This clonotype was observed at least ten times. This chain links TRBV9 with TRBJ2-5; D is perhaps TRBD1 or TRBD2 (7 bases each). The CDR3 extends over 16 amino acids. CDR1 and CDR2 (germline): SGDLS, YYNGEE. Trimming took 1 base from V and 3 from J, leaving 16 bases between them. CDR3 nucleotide sequence: TGTGCCAGCAGCGTAAGCGGGACAGCTATCGAAGAGACCCAGTACTTC. Translation gives CASSVSGTAIEETQYF.

The chain links TRBV11-2 to TRBJ2-7; D remains unclear. CDR3 length equals 13 residues. Trimming removed 3 bases at V and 6 bases at J, with 12 bases between. Germline CDR1 reads SGHAT; CDR2 reads FQNNGV. The CDR3 reads CASSLAHPGEQYF. CDR3 nucleotide sequence: TGTGCCAGCAGCTTGGCCCATCCCGGCGAGCAGTACTTC. Variable domain in full (rest from reference TRBV11-2 and TRBJ2-7): EAGVAQSPRYKIIEKRQSVAFWCNPISGHATLYWYQQILGQGPKLLIQFQNNGVVDDSQLPKDRFSAERLKGVDSTLKIQPAKLEDSAVYLCASSLAHPGEQYFGPGTRLTVT.

This clonotype was observed a handful of times. A much more abundant neighbour one base away suggests this may be a read error. This chain joins TRBV12-3 or TRBV12-4 and TRBJ1-5; 8 bases fit TRBD1. The CDR3 consists of 13 residues. V was pared by 6 bases and J by 4 bases, with 2 bases of the junction left unmatched. CDR3 DNA sequence: TGTGCCAGCAGGAACAGGGGGAATCAGCCCCAGCATTTT. Translating gives CASRNRGNQPQHF.

The genes are TRBV7-9 and TRBJ2-7; 10 bases map to TRBD2. The germline V gene has CDR1 SEHNR and CDR2 FQNEAQ (reference sequence). CDR3 size: 16 residues. The J segment lost 1 base and the V segment lost 2 bases, leaving 5 bases of the junction unmatched. Here the CDR3 reads CASSLRGTSESYEQYF. CDR3 in DNA: TGTGCCAGCAGCTTAAGGGGGACTAGCGAGTCCTACGAGCAGTACTTC.

This clonotype was counted many times. The V and J genes are TRBV29-1 and TRBJ2-7; TRBD2 matches 8 bases. V shed 6 bases and J 6 bases; nucleotides not matched to a gene: 16. This CDR3 contains 15 residues. CDR1 is SQVTM and CDR2 is ANQGSEA in the germline V gene. CDR3 amino acids: CSVAHESGTSGEQYF. CDR3 sequence (DNA): TGCAGCGTCGCACACGAATCCGGGACTAGTGGCGAGCAGTACTTC.

The chain couples TRBV12-3 or TRBV12-4 to TRBJ1-1; 7 bases are shared with TRBD1. V gave up 4 bases and J gave up 5 bases; unmatched junction bases: 10. This CDR3 has 15 amino acids. The CDR3 reads CASSSTGALETEAFF. The CDR3 bases are TGTGCCAGCAGTTCTACAGGGGCGCTCGAAACTGAAGCTTTCTTT.